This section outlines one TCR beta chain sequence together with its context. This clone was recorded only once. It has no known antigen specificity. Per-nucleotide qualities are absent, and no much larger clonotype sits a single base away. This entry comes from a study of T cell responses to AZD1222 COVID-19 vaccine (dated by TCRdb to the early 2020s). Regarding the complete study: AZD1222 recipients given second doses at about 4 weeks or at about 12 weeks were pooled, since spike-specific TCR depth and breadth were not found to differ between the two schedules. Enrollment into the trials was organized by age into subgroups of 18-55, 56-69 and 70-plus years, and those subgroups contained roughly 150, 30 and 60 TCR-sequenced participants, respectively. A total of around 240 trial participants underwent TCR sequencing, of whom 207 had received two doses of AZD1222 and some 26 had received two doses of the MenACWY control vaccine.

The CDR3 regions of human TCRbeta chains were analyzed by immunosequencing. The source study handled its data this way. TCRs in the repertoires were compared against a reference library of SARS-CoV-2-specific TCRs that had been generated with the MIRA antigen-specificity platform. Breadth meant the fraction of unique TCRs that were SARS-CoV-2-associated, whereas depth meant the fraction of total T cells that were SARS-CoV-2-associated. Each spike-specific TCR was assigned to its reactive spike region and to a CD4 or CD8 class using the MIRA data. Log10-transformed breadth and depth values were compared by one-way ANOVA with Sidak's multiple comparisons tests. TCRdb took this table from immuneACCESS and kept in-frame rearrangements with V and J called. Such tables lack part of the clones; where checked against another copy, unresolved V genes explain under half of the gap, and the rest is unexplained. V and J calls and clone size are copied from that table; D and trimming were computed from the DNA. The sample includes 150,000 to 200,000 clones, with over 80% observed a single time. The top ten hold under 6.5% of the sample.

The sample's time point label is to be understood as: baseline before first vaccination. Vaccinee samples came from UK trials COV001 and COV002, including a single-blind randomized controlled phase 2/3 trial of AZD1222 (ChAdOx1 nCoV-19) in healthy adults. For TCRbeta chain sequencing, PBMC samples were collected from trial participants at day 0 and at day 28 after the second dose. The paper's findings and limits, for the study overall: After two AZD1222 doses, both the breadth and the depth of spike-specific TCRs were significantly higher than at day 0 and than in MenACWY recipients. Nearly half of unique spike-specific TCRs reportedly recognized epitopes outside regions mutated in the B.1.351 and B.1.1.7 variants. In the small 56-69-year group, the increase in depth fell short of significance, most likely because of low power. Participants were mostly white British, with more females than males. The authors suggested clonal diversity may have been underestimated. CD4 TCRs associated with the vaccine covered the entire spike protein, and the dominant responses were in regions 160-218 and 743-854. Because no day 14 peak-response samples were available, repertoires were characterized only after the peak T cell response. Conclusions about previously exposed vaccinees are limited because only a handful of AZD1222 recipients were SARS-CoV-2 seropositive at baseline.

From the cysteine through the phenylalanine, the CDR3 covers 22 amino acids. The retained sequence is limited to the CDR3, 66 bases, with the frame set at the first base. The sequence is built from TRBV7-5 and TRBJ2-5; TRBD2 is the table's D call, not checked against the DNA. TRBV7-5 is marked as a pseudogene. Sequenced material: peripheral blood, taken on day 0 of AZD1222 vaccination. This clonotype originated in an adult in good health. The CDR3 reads CARSLALREDRNPKPREETQYF. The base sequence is TGTGCCAGAAGCTTAGCGCTACGGGAGGACCGGAACCCCAAGCCCCGTGAGGAGACCCAGTACTTC.